This entry describes one T cell receptor beta chain. What it recognizes is unknown. These data originate in a study of T cell responses to AZD1222 COVID-19 vaccine. Study observations and caveats: There were mostly white British donors and more females than males, and clonal diversity was possibly underestimated.

Measured with immunoSEQ multiplex PCR; TCRdb has only the in-frame clones, and not every one. The sample holds under 150,000 clones, approximately 78% seen once. The V gene end was trimmed by 5 bases and the J gene end by 6 bases; junction bases not matched to a gene: 7. The CDR3 runs to 14 residues. Germline assignment: CDR1 SGHVS and CDR2 FNYEAQ. This receptor was taken from an adult in good health. The material sequenced was peripheral blood, taken on day 0 of MenACWY control vaccination. The chain combines TRBV7-6 with TRBJ1-2, with 9 bases that match TRBD1. CDR3 bases: TGTGCCAGCAGCCCAAGACAGGGGGAAGATGGCTACACCTTC. This gives the protein CASSPRQGEDGYTF.